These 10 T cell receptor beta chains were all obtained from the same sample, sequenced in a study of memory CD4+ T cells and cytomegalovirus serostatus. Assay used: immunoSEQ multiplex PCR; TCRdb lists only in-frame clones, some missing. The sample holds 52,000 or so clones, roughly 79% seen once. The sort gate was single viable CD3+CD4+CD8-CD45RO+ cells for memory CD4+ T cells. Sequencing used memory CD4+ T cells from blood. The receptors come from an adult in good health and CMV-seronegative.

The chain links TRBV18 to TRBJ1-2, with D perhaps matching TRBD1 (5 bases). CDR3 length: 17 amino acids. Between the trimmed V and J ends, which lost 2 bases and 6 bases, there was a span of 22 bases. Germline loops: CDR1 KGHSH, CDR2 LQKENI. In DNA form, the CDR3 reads TGTGCCAGCTCACCATCTACAGGTGCGAAAAGTTATGATGGCTACACCTTC. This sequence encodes CASSPSTGAKSYDGYTF. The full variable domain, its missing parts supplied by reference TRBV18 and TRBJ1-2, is NAGVMQNPRHLVRRRGQEARLRCSPMKGHSHVYWYRQLPEEGLKFMVYLQKENIIDESGMPKERFSAEFPKEGPSILRIQQVVRGDSAAYFCASSPSTGAKSYDGYTFGSGTRLTVV.

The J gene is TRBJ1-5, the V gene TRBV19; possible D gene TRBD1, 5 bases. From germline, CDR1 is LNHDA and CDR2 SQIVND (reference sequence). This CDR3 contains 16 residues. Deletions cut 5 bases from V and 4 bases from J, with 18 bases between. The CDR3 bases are TGTGCCAGTAGTGGCCCCCGGGACGGTTTTAATCAGCCCCAGCATTTT. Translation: CASSGPRDGFNQPQHF.

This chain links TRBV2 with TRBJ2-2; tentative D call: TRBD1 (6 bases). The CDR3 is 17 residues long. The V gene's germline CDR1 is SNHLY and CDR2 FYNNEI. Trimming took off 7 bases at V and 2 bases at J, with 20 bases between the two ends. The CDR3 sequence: CASTGTSVWANTGELFF. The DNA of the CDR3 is TGTGCCAGCACCGGGACATCGGTTTGGGCCAACACCGGGGAGCTGTTTTTT.

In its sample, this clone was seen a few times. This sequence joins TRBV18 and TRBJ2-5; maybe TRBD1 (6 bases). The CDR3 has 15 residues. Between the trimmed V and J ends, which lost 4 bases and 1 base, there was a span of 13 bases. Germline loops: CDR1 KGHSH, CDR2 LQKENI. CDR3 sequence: CASSRDQGFQETQYF. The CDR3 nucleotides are TGTGCCAGCTCACGCGATCAGGGGTTCCAAGAGACCCAGTACTTC.

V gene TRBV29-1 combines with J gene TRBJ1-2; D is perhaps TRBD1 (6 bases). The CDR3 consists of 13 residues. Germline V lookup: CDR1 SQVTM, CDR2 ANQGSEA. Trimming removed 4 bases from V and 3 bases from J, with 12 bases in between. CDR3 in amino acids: CSVALKGDYGYTF. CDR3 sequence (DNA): TGCAGCGTTGCCCTAAAGGGGGACTATGGCTACACCTTC. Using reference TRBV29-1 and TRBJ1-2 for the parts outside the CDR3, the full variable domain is SAVISQKPSRDICQRGTSLTIQCQVDSQVTMMFWYRQQPGQSLTLIATANQGSEATYESGFVIDKFPISRPNLTFSTLTVSNMSPEDSSIYLCSVALKGDYGYTFGSGTRLTVV.

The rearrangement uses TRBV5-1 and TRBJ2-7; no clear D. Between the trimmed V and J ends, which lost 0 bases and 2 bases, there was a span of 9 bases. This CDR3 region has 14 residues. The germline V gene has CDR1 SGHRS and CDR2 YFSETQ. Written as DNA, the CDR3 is TGCGCCAGCAGCTTGGCACTTAACACCTACGAGCAGTACTTC. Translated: CASSLALNTYEQYF.

In DNA, the CDR3 is TGCGCCAGCAGCCAGACAGGGGGCAGGTACGAGCAGTACTTC. This codes for CASSQTGGRYEQYF. The V and J genes are TRBV4-3 and TRBJ2-7; 10 nucleotides align to TRBD1. V trimming: 3 bases; J trimming: 4 bases; junction bases outside the gene matches: 3. Germline CDR1 and CDR2: LGHNA and YSLEER. This CDR3 spans 14 amino acids.

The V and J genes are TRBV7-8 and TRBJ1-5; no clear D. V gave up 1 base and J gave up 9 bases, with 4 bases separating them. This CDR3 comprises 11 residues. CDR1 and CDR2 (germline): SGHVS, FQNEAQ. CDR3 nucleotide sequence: TGTGCCAGCAGCTTAGGTGGGCCCCAGCATTTT. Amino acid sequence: CASSLGGPQHF.

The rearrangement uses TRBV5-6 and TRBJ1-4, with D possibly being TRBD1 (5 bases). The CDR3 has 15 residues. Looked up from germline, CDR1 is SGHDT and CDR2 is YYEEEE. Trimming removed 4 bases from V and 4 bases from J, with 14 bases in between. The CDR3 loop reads CASSTKGQLNEKLFF. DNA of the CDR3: TGTGCCAGCAGCACAAAGGGGCAGCTTAATGAAAAACTGTTTTTT.

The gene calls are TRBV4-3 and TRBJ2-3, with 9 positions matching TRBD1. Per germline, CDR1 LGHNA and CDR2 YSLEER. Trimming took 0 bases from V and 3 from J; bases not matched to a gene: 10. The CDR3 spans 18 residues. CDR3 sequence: CASSQDLPTGGYTDTQYF. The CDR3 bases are TGCGCCAGCAGCCAAGATCTCCCGACAGGGGGGTATACAGATACGCAGTATTTT.